This T cell receptor beta chain stems from a study of T cell repertoires in cytomegalovirus infection. Study at large: An indication of both CMV infection and matching HLA type came from public TCR beta signatures. Study-level findings and limits: People with CMV and the relevant HLA were identified by cumulative public TCR beta family frequency. Clonotype analysis showed dominance of the ex vivo response by HLA-C-restricted CMV-specific TCR beta clonotypes.

In TCRdb, the reads were re-called with MiXCR into one record per CDR3 protein. Among fewer than 550,000 distinct CDR3 sequences listed, 16% were seen once. This clonotype appeared a few times. Antigen specificity is unknown. Germline V lookup: CDR1 SEHNR, CDR2 FQNEAQ (reference sequence). CDR3 size: 15 residues. The V end lost 1 base, the J end lost 4 bases, and 13 bases lay between the germline ends. Sequencing was done on a sample of CD8+ T cells from PBMCs. The chain combines TRBV7-9 with TRBJ1-2; D unclear. This receptor was identified in a human donor in good health (CMV status not recorded). Some clones in this sample may be carry-over from other donors' samples. CDR3 bases: TGTGCCAGCAGCTTAGATATTCGAGTGCTCTATGGCTACACCTTC. It encodes CASSLDIRVLYGYTF.